This T cell receptor beta chain was obtained from a study of shared clonotypes between healthy human individuals. Regarding this clone: This sample also contains other DNA sequences that code for the same CDR3.

Profiled with immunoSEQ multiplex PCR; TCRdb holds only in-frame clones, not every one. The table records some 2,100,000 clones, 95% of them present only once. This sequence originates from a man aged 18-30 years in good health. Sequencing was performed on naive CD4+ T cells sorted from blood. Stated subset: CD45RA+ positively selected.

Here the CDR3 DNA reads TGTGCCAGCAGCTTAGGGCAGGGGAGAGAAAAACTGTTTTTT. It specifies CASSLGQGREKLFF. The chain links TRBV7-9 to TRBJ1-4, with D possibly being TRBD1 (6 bases). CDR3 length: 14 amino acids. V lost 1 base and J lost 8, with 11 bases in between. Germline V gene data show CDR1 as SEHNR and CDR2 as FQNEAQ (reference sequence).